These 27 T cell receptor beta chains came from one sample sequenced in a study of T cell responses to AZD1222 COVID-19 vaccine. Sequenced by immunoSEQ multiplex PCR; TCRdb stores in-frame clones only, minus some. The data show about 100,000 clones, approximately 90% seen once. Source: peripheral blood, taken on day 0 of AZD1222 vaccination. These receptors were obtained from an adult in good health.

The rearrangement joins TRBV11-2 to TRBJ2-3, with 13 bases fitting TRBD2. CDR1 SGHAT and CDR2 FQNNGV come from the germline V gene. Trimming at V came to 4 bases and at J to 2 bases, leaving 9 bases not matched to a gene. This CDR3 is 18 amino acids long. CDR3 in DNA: TGTGCCAGCAGCTCGGGGACTAGCGGGACCCACTCCACAGATACGCAGTATTTT. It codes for CASSSGTSGTHSTDTQYF.

As DNA, the CDR3 is TGCAGCGGAGGGGGCCCTAGCACAGATACGCAGTATTTT. Encoded protein: CSGGGPSTDTQYF. V gene TRBV29-1 combines with J gene TRBJ2-3, with TRBD1 matching over 7 bases. The germline gives CDR1 SQVTM, CDR2 ANQGSEA. The ends lost 7 bases at V and 0 bases at J; junction bases unmatched: 4. The CDR3 covers 13 residues.

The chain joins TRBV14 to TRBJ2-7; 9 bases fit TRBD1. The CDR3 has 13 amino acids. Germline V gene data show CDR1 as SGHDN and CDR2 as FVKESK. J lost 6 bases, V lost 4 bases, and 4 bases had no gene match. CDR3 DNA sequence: TGTGCCAGCAGCCCCGGACAGGGGCTCGAGCAGTACTTC. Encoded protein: CASSPGQGLEQYF.

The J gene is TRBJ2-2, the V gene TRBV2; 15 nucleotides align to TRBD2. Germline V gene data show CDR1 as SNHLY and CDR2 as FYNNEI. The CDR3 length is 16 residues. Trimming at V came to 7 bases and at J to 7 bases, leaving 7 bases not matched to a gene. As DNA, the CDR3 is TGTGCCAGCACTTCGGGACTAGCGGGAGGTAACGGGGAGCTGTTTTTT. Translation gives CASTSGLAGGNGELFF.

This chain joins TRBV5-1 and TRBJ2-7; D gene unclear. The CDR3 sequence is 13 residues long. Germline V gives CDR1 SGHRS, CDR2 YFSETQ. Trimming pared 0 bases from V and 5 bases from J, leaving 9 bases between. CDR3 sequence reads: CASSLGGSNEQYF. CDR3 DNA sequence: TGCGCCAGCAGCTTGGGAGGATCGAACGAGCAGTACTTC.

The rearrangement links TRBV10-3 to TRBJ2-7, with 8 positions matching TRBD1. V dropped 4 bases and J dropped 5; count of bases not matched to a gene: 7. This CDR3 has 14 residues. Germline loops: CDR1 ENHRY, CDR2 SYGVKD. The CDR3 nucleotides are TGTGCCATCAGTGGGACAGGGAGCAGGGACGAGCAGTACTTC. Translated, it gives CAISGTGSRDEQYF.

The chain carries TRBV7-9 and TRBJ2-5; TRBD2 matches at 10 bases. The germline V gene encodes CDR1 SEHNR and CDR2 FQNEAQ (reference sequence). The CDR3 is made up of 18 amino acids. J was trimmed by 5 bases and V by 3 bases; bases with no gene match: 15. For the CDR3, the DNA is TGTGCCAGCAGCTTGGGCCATTGGACTAGCGGCCGACGGGAGACCCAGTACTTC. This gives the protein CASSLGHWTSGRRETQYF.

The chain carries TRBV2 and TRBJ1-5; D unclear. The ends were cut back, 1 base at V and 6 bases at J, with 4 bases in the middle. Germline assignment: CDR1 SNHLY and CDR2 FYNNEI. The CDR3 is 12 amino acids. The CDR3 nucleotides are TGTGCCAGCAGTGAAGGGGGTCAGCCCCAGCATTTT. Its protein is CASSEGGQPQHF.

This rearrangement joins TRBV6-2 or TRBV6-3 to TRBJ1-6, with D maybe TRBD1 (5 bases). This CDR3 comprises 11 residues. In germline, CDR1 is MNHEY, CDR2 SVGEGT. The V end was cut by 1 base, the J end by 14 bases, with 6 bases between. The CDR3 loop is CASSYWGSLHF. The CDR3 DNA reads TGTGCCAGCAGTTACTGGGGGTCCCTCCACTTT.

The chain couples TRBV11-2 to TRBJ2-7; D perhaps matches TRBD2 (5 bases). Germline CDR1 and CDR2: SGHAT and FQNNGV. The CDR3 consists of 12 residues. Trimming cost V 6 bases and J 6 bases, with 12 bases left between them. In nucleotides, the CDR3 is TGTGCCAGCAGGGGAGAAGGGAGCGAGCAGTACTTC. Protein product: CASRGEGSEQYF.

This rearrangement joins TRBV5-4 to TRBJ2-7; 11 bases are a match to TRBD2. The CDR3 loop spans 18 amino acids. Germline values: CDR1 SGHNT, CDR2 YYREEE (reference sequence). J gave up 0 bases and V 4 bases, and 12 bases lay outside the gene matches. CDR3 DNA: TGTGCCAGCAGCGATACTAGCGGGGGTTCCCTCCACTCCTACGAGCAGTACTTC. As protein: CASSDTSGGSLHSYEQYF.

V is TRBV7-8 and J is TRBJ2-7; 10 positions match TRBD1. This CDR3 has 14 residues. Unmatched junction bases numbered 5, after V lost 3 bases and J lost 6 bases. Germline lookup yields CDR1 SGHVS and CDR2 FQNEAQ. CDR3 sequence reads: CASSLGTGDLEQYF. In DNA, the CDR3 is TGTGCCAGCAGCTTGGGGACAGGGGATCTCGAGCAGTACTTC. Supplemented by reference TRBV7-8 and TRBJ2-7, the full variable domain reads GAGVSQSPRYKVAKRGQDVALRCDPISGHVSLFWYQQALGQGPEFLTYFQNEAQLDKSGLPSDRFFAERPEGSVSTLKIQRTQQEDSAVYLCASSLGTGDLEQYFGPGTRLTVT.

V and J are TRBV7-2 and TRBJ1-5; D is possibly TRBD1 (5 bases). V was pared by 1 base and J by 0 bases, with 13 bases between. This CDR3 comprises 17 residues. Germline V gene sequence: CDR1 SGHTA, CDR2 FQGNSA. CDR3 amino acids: CASSLGHGTDSNQPQHF. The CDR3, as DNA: TGTGCCAGCAGCTTAGGACACGGGACGGATAGCAATCAGCCCCAGCATTTT.

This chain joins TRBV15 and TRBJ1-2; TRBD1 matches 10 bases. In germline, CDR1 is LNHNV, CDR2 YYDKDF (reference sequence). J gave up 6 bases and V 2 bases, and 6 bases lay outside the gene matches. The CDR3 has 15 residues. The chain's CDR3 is CATSRQTGGQDGYTF. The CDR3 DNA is TGTGCCACCAGCAGACAGACAGGGGGCCAGGATGGCTACACCTTC.

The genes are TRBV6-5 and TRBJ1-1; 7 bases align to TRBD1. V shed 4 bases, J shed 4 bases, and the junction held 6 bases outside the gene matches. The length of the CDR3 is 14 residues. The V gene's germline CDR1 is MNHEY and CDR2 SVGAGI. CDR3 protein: CASSSKGARTEAFF. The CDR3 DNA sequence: TGTGCCAGCAGTTCTAAGGGGGCGCGCACTGAAGCTTTCTTT.

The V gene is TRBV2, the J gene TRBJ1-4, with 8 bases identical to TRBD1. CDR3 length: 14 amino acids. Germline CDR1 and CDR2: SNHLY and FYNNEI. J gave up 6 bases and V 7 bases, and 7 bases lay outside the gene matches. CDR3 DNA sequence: TGTGCCAGCAACCCGACAGGGGTTGATGAAAAACTGTTTTTT. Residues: CASNPTGVDEKLFF.

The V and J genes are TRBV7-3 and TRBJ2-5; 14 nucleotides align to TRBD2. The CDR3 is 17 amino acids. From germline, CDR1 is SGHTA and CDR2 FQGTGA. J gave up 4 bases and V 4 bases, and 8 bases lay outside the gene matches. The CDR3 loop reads CASSSKAGTSGRETQYF. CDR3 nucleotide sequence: TGTGCCAGCAGCTCAAAGGCCGGGACTAGCGGGAGAGAGACCCAGTACTTC.

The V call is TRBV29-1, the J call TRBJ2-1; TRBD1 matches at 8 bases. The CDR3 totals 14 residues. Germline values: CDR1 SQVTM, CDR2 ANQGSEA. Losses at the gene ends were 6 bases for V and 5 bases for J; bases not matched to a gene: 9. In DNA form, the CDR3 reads TGCAGCGTACCCCCCGGACAGGGCAACAATGAGCAGTTCTTC. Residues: CSVPPGQGNNEQFF.

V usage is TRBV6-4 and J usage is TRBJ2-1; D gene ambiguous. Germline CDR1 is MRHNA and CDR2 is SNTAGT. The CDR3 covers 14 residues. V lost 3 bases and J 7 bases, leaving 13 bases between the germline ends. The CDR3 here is CASSEAGEANEQFF. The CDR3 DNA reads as TGTGCCAGCAGTGAAGCAGGAGAAGCAAATGAGCAGTTCTTC.

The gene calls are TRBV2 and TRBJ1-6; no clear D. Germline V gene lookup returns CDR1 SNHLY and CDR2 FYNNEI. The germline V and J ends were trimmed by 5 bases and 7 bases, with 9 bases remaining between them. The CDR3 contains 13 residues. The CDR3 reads CASSFAGNSPLHF. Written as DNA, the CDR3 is TGTGCCAGCAGTTTTGCGGGGAATTCACCCCTCCACTTT.

In nucleotides, the CDR3 is TGTGCCAGCAGCTTAGGGGGACTAGCAGGAGATACGCAGTATTTT. Its protein product is CASSLGGLAGDTQYF. The chain employs TRBV7-2 and TRBJ2-3; 9 positions match TRBD2. Losses at the gene ends were 1 base for V and 5 bases for J; bases not matched to a gene: 4. The germline V gene encodes CDR1 SGHTA and CDR2 FQGNSA. This CDR3 is built from 15 residues.

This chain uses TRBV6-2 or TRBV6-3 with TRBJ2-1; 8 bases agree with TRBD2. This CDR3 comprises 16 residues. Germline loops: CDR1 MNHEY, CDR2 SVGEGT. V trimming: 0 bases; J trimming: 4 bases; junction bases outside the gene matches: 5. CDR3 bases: TGTGCCAGCAGTTACTCGATTATAGCGGGGTACAATGAGCAGTTCTTC. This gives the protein CASSYSIIAGYNEQFF.

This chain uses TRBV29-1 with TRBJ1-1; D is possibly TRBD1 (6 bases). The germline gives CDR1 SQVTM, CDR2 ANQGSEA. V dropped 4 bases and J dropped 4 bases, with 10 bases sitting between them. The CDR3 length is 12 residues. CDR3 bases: TGCAGCGTTGTAGGGGGGGTCACTGAAGCTTTCTTT. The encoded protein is CSVVGGVTEAFF.

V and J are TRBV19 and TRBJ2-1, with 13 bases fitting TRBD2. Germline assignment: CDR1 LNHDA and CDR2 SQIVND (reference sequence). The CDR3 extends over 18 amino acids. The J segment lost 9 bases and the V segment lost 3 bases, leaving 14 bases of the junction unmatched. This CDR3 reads CASSISPDGLAGEGEQFF. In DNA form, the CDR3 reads TGTGCCAGTAGTATTTCCCCGGACGGACTAGCGGGAGAAGGTGAGCAGTTCTTC.

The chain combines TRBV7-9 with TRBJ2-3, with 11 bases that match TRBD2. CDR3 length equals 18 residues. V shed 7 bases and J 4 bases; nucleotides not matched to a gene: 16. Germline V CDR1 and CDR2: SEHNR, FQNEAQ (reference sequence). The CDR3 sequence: CASTQNPGLAESSDTQYF. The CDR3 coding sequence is TGTGCCAGCACCCAAAACCCGGGACTAGCGGAGAGCTCAGATACGCAGTATTTT.

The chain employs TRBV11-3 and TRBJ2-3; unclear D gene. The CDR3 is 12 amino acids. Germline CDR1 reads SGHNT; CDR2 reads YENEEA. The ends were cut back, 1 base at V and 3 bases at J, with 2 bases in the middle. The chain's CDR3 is CASSLGTDTQYF. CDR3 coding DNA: TGTGCCAGCAGCTTAGGGACAGATACGCAGTATTTT.

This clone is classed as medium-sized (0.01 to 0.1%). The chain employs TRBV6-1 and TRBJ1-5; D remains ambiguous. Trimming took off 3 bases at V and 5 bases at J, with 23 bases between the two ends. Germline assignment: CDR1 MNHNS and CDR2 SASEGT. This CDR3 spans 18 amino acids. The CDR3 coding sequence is TGTGCCAGCAGTGATGGTATAGGAACAGCGATAAAGGATCAGCCCCAGCATTTT. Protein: CASSDGIGTAIKDQPQHF.